This TCR beta chain was sequenced for a study of blood T cell repertoires in COVID-19. Study background: Acute-phase and convalescent COVID-19 samples originated in the United States, Italy and Spain. The analysed material was cDNA or gDNA that came from T cells, B-cell-depleted T cells, or PBMCs.

The CDR3 has 18 amino acids. The V gene lost 3 bases and the J gene lost 10 bases, with 25 bases spanning the gap. Germline CDR1 and CDR2: MNHEY and SMNVEV (reference sequence). The authors' processing: Using reference gene primer amplification, nucleated cell counts were estimated. Produced via immunoSEQ multiplex PCR; TCRdb's table is partial and in-frame only. The DNA was the basis for D and trimming; V, J and clone size are from that table. The sample shows 120,000 to 150,000 clones, 80% to 90% of them seen only once. The V and J genes are TRBV27 and TRBJ1-6; D is possibly TRBD1 (6 bases). The receptor was derived from a woman aged 45 to 65 in a cohort sampled during active or convalescent COVID-19. What was sequenced was peripheral blood. Written as DNA, the CDR3 is TGTGCCAGCAGTTTCTCCGCCGGGACATCGGTTTGGGGATCACCCCTCCACTTT. Protein: CASSFSAGTSVWGSPLHF.